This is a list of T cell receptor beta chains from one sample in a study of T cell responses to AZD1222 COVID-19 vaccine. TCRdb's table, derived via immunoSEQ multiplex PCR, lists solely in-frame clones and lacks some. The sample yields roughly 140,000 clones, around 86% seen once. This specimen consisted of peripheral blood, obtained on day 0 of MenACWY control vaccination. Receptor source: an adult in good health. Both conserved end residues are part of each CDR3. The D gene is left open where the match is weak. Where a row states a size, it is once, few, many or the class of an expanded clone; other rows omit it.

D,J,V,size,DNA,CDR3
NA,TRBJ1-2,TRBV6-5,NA,TGTGCCAGCAGAAGGGCAGAGACTAACTATGGCTACACCTTC,CASRRAETNYGYTF
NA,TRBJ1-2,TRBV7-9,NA,TGTGCCAGCAGCAAAGAGGCCCGCCGTGGCTACACCTTC,CASSKEARRGYTF
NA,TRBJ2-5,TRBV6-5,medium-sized,TGTGCCAGCAGTTACTCGGCCAACCCTATCGAAGAGACCCAGTACTTC,CASSYSANPIEETQYF
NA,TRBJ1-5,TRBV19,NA,TGTGCCAGTAGTATAGGGGCCAGCGGCAGCAATCAGCCCCAGCATTTT,CASSIGASGSNQPQHF
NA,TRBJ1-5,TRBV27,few,TGTGCCAGCAGTTTATCGATACCCAGATATCAGCCCCAGCATTTT,CASSLSIPRYQPQHF
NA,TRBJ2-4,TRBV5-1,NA,TGCGCCAGCAGGATAGGGTCCGAAGCCAAAAACATTCAGTACTTC,CASRIGSEAKNIQYF
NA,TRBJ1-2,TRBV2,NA,TGTGCCATCCGTTTCCAGGGTGTGGGAGGCTACACCTTC,CAIRFQGVGGYTF
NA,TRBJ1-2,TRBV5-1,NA,TGCGCCAGCAGCTTTTCAGGGAATAGCTATGGCTACACCTTC,CASSFSGNSYGYTF
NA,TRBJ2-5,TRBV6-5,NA,TGTGCCAGCAGTCGGGGAAACGGAGAGACCCAGTACTTC,CASSRGNGETQYF
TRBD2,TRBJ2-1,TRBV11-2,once,TGTGCCAGCACCTTAGGGACTAGCGGGGGAGATGAGCAGTTCTTC,CASTLGTSGGDEQFF
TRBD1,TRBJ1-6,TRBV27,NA,TGTGCCAGCAGCACCGGGACAGGGAGTTCACCCCTCCACTTT,CASSTGTGSSPLHF
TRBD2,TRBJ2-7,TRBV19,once,TGTGCCAGTAGTAGTCTCGAGCGGGGTTACGAGCAGTACTTC,CASSSLERGYEQYF